These T cell receptor beta chains were read from a single sample in a study of immune characterization of retroperitoneal liposarcoma. One entry per CDR3 protein results from TCRdb running MiXCR on the PCR reads. This sample yields roughly 7,300 distinct CDR3 sequences, of which 25% to 35% are seen a single time; over 11% belongs to the top ten. Sample: blood. The receptors derive from a male donor with retroperitoneal liposarcoma. Both conserved end residues are part of each CDR3.

CDR3 length	V gene	J gene	CDR3 protein
15	TRBV6-1	TRBJ2-7	CASSEDGRPSYEQYF
13	TRBV5-1	TRBJ2-3	CASRGPSTDTQYF
13	TRBV6-1	TRBJ1-2	CASRAGPYYGYTF
13	TRBV6-1	TRBJ2-5	CASVGRPDETQYF
15	TRBV27	TRBJ2-1	CASSSPSGLSYEQFF
18	TRBV6-1	TRBJ2-1	CASSEWASGRGSYNEQFF
13	TRBV11-3	TRBJ2-1	CASSPRDSNEQFF
13	TRBV10-3	TRBJ2-3	CAIKREVADTQYF
19	TRBV27	TRBJ2-1	CASSTRLPGLAGVGNEQFF
15	TRBV6-6	TRBJ2-1	CASRTHGRASNEQFF
16	TRBV6-1	TRBJ2-7	CASSGGGGSQNYEQYF
13	TRBV6-1	TRBJ2-1	CASSYERETEQFF
13	TRBV18	TRBJ1-2	CASSPGQDQLYTF
12	TRBV10-2	-	CASRGDRYEQYF
16	TRBV6-1	TRBJ2-1	CASSPATAVTYNEQFF
17	TRBV27	TRBJ2-1	CASSYSWGDSSYNEQFF
14	TRBV27	TRBJ1-2	CASSQWQGMYGYTF
15	TRBV7-2	TRBJ2-1	CASSLAPSERREQFF
13	TRBV28	TRBJ2-3	CASSPPVRNTQYF
14	TRBV12-3/TRBV12-4	TRBJ2-5	CASSIRDFGETQYF
17	TRBV11-3	TRBJ2-1	CANSKSGGQRRYNEQFF
15	TRBV4-2	TRBJ1-2	CASSQAGNRNYGYTF
21	TRBV6-6	-	CASSYSIEGLATDGGSYEQYF
14	TRBV6-6	TRBJ2-2	CASKASANTGELFF
16	TRBV4-2	TRBJ2-1	CASSQWVGGNPREQFF
14	TRBV10-1	TRBJ2-1	CASKRTGTNYEQFF
16	TRBV27	TRBJ2-2	CASTFGASTASGELFF